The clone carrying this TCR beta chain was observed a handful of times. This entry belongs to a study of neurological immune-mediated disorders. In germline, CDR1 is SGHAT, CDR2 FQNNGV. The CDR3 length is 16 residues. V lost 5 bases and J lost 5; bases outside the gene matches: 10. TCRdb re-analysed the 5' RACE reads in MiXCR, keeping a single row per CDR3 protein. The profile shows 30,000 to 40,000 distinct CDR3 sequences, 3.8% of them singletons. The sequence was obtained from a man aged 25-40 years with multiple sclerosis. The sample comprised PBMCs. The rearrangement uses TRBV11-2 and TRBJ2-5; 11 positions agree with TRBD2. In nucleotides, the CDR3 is TGTGCCAGCAGCGATAATAGCGGGGGGGCTGGTGAGACCCAGTACTTC. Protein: CASSDNSGGAGETQYF.